The clone carrying this T cell receptor (beta chain) was recorded a few times. Its antigen is not known. The data stem from a study of T cell repertoires in cytomegalovirus infection. Looking at the study overall: CMV infection together with matching HLA type was indicated by public TCR beta signatures. Points from the study as a whole: Identification of carriers of CMV plus the relevant HLA was performed using cumulative public TCR beta family frequency. The ex vivo response showed dominance by HLA-C-restricted CMV-specific TCR beta clonotypes.

TCRdb fed the reads into MiXCR, producing one record per CDR3 protein. The sample includes more than 400,000 distinct CDR3 sequences, around 27% seen only once; the top ten take approximately 13%. Germline CDR1 and CDR2: MNHEY and SMNVEV (reference sequence). There are 15 residues in the CDR3. Trimming cost V 2 bases and J 0 bases, with 11 bases left between them. Specimen: PBMCs. The TCR comes from a human donor in good health (CMV status not recorded). Some clones in this sample may be carry-over from other donors' samples. The chain recombines TRBV27 with TRBJ2-7, with D unclear. The CDR3 region has the DNA TGTGCCAGCAGTTTAAGCAGGCGCTCCTCCTACGAGCAGTACTTC. This sequence encodes CASSLSRRSSYEQYF.